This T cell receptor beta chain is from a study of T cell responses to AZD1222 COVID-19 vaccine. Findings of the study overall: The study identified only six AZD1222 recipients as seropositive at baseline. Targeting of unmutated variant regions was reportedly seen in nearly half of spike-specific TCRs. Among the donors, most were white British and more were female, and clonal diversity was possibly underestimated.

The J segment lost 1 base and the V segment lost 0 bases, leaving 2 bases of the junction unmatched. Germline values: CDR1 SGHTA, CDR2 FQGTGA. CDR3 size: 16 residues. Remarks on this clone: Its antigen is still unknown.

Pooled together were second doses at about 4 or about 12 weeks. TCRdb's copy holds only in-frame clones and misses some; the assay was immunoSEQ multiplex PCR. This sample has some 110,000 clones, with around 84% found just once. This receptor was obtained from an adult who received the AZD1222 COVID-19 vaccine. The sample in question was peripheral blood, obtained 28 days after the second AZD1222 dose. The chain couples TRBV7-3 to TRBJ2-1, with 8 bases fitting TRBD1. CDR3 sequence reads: CASSLTRQGSYNEQFF. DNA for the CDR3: TGTGCCAGCAGCTTAACGCGACAGGGGTCCTACAATGAGCAGTTCTTC.